The 13 T cell receptor beta chains listed next were all sequenced from one sample in a study of human thymus T cells. Resected material from corrective heart surgery provided the thymus tissue analysed. Libraries were prepared by immunoSEQ multiplex PCR; TCRdb keeps only in-frame clonotypes and omits some of them. Of 86,000 or so clones listed, 90% to 97% are singletons. Sequencing input: thymus tissue. The receptors come from a boy in the first two years of life with a congenital heart defect but otherwise immunologically healthy.

The chain is built from TRBV6-4 and TRBJ1-1; tentative D call: TRBD1 (5 bases). CDR1 and CDR2 (germline): MRHNA, SNTAGT. The CDR3 loop spans 14 amino acids. V was pared by 6 bases and J by 1 base, with 12 bases between. The DNA of the CDR3 is TGTGCCAGCAGCCCGGGACCGCAGAACACTGAAGCTTTCTTT. It encodes CASSPGPQNTEAFF.

This chain joins TRBV28 and TRBJ1-5, with D tentatively TRBD1 (5 bases). Germline lookup yields CDR1 MDHEN and CDR2 SYDVKM. This CDR3 comprises 16 residues. With 4 bases removed from V and 0 bases from J, the gap between germline ends came to 13 bases. CDR3 DNA: TGTGCCAGCAGTTCCAATGACAGTTCTAGCAATCAGCCCCAGCATTTT. Its translation is CASSSNDSSSNQPQHF.

V and J are TRBV5-1 and TRBJ1-1, with 10 positions matching TRBD1. V lost 3 bases, J lost 4 bases, and 3 bases stayed unmatched. The germline CDR1 and CDR2 sequences are SGHRS and YFSETQ. CDR3 size: 14 residues. CDR3 DNA sequence: TGCGCCAGCAGCTCTGGGACAGGGGTCACTGAAGCTTTCTTT. Its translation is CASSSGTGVTEAFF.

This chain joins TRBV4-1 and TRBJ1-4; tentative D call: TRBD1 (5 bases). The V end lost 4 bases, the J end lost 8 bases, and 20 bases lay between the germline ends. From germline, CDR1 is MGHRA and CDR2 YSYEKL. This CDR3 contains 16 residues. CDR3 loop: CASSRHARTLGEKLFF. CDR3 bases: TGCGCCAGCAGCCGACACGCAAGGACACTCGGGGAAAAACTGTTTTTT.

The chain has TRBV10-3 and TRBJ2-5; 7 bases fit TRBD2. Germline CDR1 is ENHRY and CDR2 is SYGVKD. V trimming: 0 bases; J trimming: 6 bases; junction bases outside the gene matches: 7. This CDR3 region has 15 residues. CDR3 amino acids: CAISESAGRGKTQYF. In nucleotides, the CDR3 is TGTGCCATCAGTGAGTCCGCAGGGAGGGGAAAGACCCAGTACTTC.

This sequence joins TRBV4-1 and TRBJ2-7; 8 positions match TRBD2. The CDR3 length is 16 residues. Trimming removed 0 bases from V and 3 bases from J; junction bases left unmatched: 7. Germline loops: CDR1 MGHRA, CDR2 YSYEKL. For the CDR3, the DNA is TGCGCCAGCAGCCAAGATCGGGGGACTAGGCACTACGAGCAGTACTTC. It is translated as CASSQDRGTRHYEQYF.

In this sample, this clone turned up once. The chain couples TRBV4-3 to TRBJ2-3; 11 nucleotides align to TRBD2. CDR3 length: 14 residues. J was trimmed by 4 bases and V by 3 bases; bases with no gene match: 0. Germline V CDR1 and CDR2: LGHNA, YSLEER. In nucleotides, the CDR3 is TGCGCCAGCAGCCAGGGACTAGCGGCAGATACGCAGTATTTT. Protein sequence: CASSQGLAADTQYF.

This clone appeared a single time. The genes are TRBV29-1 and TRBJ2-5, with D perhaps matching TRBD1 (5 bases). V was pared by 5 bases and J by 1 base, with 17 bases between. Germline CDR1 is SQVTM and CDR2 is ANQGSEA. The CDR3 loop spans 15 amino acids. The CDR3 region has the DNA TGCAGCGTTAGGCCGACGACAGAAGCCCAAGAGACCCAGTACTTC. It yields the protein CSVRPTTEAQETQYF.

The gene calls are TRBV5-6 and TRBJ2-7, with 9 bases that match TRBD1. V lost 2 bases to trimming and J lost 1 base; unmatched junction nucleotides: 16. The germline gives CDR1 SGHDT, CDR2 YYEEEE. The CDR3 has 19 residues. CDR3 DNA: TGTGCCAGCAGCTTAAAGGGTGGTTGCGGACAGGGGCATTCCTACGAGCAGTACTTC. This sequence encodes CASSLKGGCGQGHSYEQYF.

This clone was recorded only once. The chain uses TRBV18 and TRBJ1-1; D may be TRBD1 (5 bases). The germline V and J ends were trimmed by 3 bases and 5 bases, with 19 bases remaining between them. CDR3 size: 16 residues. Germline values: CDR1 KGHSH, CDR2 LQKENI. The CDR3 DNA sequence: TGTGCCAGCTCACCTCTGTCTCGCTCCAGGGTGACTGAAGCTTTCTTT. Translation gives CASSPLSRSRVTEAFF.

This clone came up once. The V gene is TRBV11-2, the J gene TRBJ2-4; possibly TRBD2 for D (6 bases). The CDR3 runs to 16 residues. V was cut by 1 base and J by 2 bases, with 12 bases left in between. Germline assignment: CDR1 SGHAT and CDR2 FQNNGV. The CDR3 DNA is TGTGCCAGCAGCTTAGGGCGGGATTGGCCCAAAAACATTCAGTACTTC. Its protein is CASSLGRDWPKNIQYF.

The chain joins TRBV7-9 to TRBJ2-7; D remains ambiguous. The CDR3 is 12 residues long. Germline loops: CDR1 SEHNR, CDR2 FQNEAQ (reference sequence). V lost 1 base, J lost 5 bases, and 6 bases lay in between. In nucleotides, the CDR3 is TGTGCCAGCAGCTTAGTGGGGAACGAGCAGTACTTC. Its protein is CASSLVGNEQYF.

This chain connects TRBV15 to TRBJ2-1; TRBD2 matches at 7 bases. V lost 5 bases to trimming and J lost 4 bases; unmatched junction nucleotides: 11. The CDR3 runs 16 residues. Looked up from germline, CDR1 is LNHNV and CDR2 is YYDKDF (reference sequence). The CDR3 is CATSQVPGLKYNEQFF. The DNA for the CDR3 is TGTGCCACCAGCCAAGTACCGGGACTAAAGTACAATGAGCAGTTCTTC.